The text below deals with one T cell receptor (beta chain). Per the study methods: Estimation of nucleated cell counts was performed using reference gene primer amplification. The data were produced by immunoSEQ multiplex PCR, yet TCRdb's version contains in-frame clones alone and is incomplete. V and J calls and clone size are given by that table; D and trimming were obtained from the DNA. The sample includes 200,000 to 300,000 clones, roughly 79% of them seen just once. These data are taken from a study of blood T cell repertoires in COVID-19. About the research overall: Samples taken during acute and convalescent COVID-19 were collected in the United States, Italy and Spain. PBMCs, B-cell-depleted T cells, or T cells were the source of the cDNA or gDNA that made up the material.

The CDR3 has 14 amino acids. Germline CDR1 SGHRS, CDR2 YFSETQ. Trimming removed 2 bases from V and 4 bases from J, with 12 bases in between. The V call is TRBV5-1, the J call TRBJ2-5; TRBD2 is a possible D gene (7 bases). Input material: peripheral blood. This receptor was taken from a woman of 80 years or more with COVID-19, enrolled during active disease. In DNA form, the CDR3 reads TGCGCCAGCAGCTTAGGGGGGGTCAGAGAGACCCAGTACTTC. It encodes CASSLGGVRETQYF.